These T cell receptor beta chains were read from a single sample in a study of cytomegalovirus exposure and HLA in healthy donors. Some clones are missing from TCRdb's copy, which holds only in-frame ones; the method was immunoSEQ multiplex PCR. The table includes around 99,000 clones, 73% detected once. The sample consisted of PBMCs. The receptors shown here come from a man younger than 45 in good health and CMV-seronegative. The CDR3 runs from the conserved cysteine through the conserved F or W. A D gene is named only where the DNA matches it firmly. Size values are once, few and many counts, or a class for expanded clones, and some rows have none.

D: NA; V: TRBV4-2; J: TRBJ1-5; size: NA; CDR3: CASSQDRGNQPQHF; DNA: TGTGCCAGCAGCCAGGACAGAGGCAATCAGCCCCAGCATTTT
D: TRBD2; V: TRBV28; J: TRBJ2-7; size: NA; CDR3: CASSNPVFSGDSYEQYF; DNA: TGTGCCAGCAGTAACCCCGTGTTCAGCGGGGACTCCTACGAGCAGTACTTC
D: NA; V: TRBV29-1; J: TRBJ2-3; size: NA; CDR3: CSVDAISTDTQYF; DNA: TGCAGCGTTGACGCGATTAGCACAGATACGCAGTATTTT
D: NA; V: TRBV5-1; J: TRBJ1-6; size: few; CDR3: CASTLGQGNSPLHF; DNA: TGCGCCAGCACTTTGGGCCAGGGGAATTCACCCCTCCACTTT
D: NA; V: TRBV7-2; J: TRBJ2-7; size: NA; CDR3: CASSLLGRGGNEQYF; DNA: TGTGCCAGCAGCTTACTCGGCAGGGGAGGGAACGAGCAGTACTTC
D: TRBD2; V: TRBV7-8; J: TRBJ2-7; size: NA; CDR3: CASSLGPAGVYEQYF; DNA: TGTGCCAGCAGCTTAGGACCAGCGGGAGTCTACGAGCAGTACTTC
D: TRBD1; V: TRBV5-1; J: TRBJ1-2; size: NA; CDR3: CASTHTDRTAWGYTF; DNA: TGCGCCAGCACCCACACGGACAGGACCGCCTGGGGCTACACCTTC
D: NA; V: TRBV6-6; J: TRBJ2-1; size: few; CDR3: CASSYRGQYSYNEQFF; DNA: TGTGCCAGCAGTTACCGGGGACAATACTCCTACAATGAGCAGTTCTTC
D: TRBD1; V: TRBV6-6; J: TRBJ2-5; size: NA; CDR3: CASRDYRGQETQYF; DNA: TGTGCCAGCAGAGATTACAGGGGCCAAGAGACCCAGTACTTC
D: NA; V: TRBV9; J: TRBJ1-1; size: few; CDR3: CASSVVQNTEAFF; DNA: TGTGCCAGCAGCGTAGTCCAGAACACTGAAGCTTTCTTT
D: TRBD1; V: TRBV4-1; J: TRBJ1-3; size: NA; CDR3: CASSQDPGGQANSGNTIYF; DNA: TGCGCCAGCAGCCAAGATCCGGGCGGACAGGCGAACTCTGGAAACACCATATATTTT
D: TRBD1; V: TRBV6-6; J: TRBJ1-5; size: few; CDR3: CASSYSRTGGEQPQHF; DNA: TGTGCCAGCAGTTACTCCCGGACAGGGGGGGAGCAGCCCCAGCATTTT
D: NA; V: TRBV2; J: TRBJ2-2; size: NA; CDR3: CASRAQGGGELFF; DNA: TGTGCCAGCAGAGCTCAGGGAGGCGGGGAGCTGTTTTTT
D: NA; V: TRBV28; J: TRBJ2-3; size: few; CDR3: CASSGPNTDTQYF; DNA: TGTGCCAGCAGTGGGCCGAACACAGATACGCAGTATTTT
D: TRBD2; V: TRBV14; J: TRBJ2-2; size: NA; CDR3: CASSQLGLAPVGELFF; DNA: TGTGCCAGCAGCCAGCTCGGACTAGCTCCGGTCGGGGAGCTGTTTTTT
D: NA; V: TRBV5-1; J: TRBJ2-7; size: NA; CDR3: CASSAQGYEQYF; DNA: TGCGCCAGCAGCGCACAGGGCTACGAGCAGTACTTC
D: NA; V: TRBV30; J: TRBJ1-4; size: NA; CDR3: CAWSVGQTNEKLFF; DNA: TGTGCCTGGAGTGTAGGACAGACTAATGAAAAACTGTTTTTT